This T cell receptor beta chain was obtained from a study of control samples from healthy donors and cancer patients. The method was immunoSEQ multiplex PCR; TCRdb's version includes in-frame clones alone and lacks a portion of them. The data show tens of thousands of clones, with around 94% seen just once and around 4.5% held by the top ten. Trimming removed 6 bases from V and 4 bases from J; junction bases left unmatched: 11. The CDR3 spans 15 residues. The V gene's germline CDR1 is MNHEY and CDR2 SVGEGT. The TCR was taken from a woman under 30 in good health. Sample: blood. The rearrangement joins TRBV6-2 or TRBV6-3 to TRBJ1-2; 7 bases align to TRBD1. The CDR3 nucleotides are TGTGCCAGCAGCTTTATGGACAGGAATAGCTATGGCTACACCTTC. Its translation: CASSFMDRNSYGYTF.